Listed here is a single T cell receptor (beta chain). The entry originates in a study of blood T cell repertoires in COVID-19. Study as a whole: COVID-19 samples, acute and convalescent, were from the United States, Italy and Spain.

Looked up from germline, CDR1 is LGHDT and CDR2 is YNNKEL (reference sequence). J gave up 6 bases and V 3 bases, and 7 bases lay outside the gene matches. The CDR3 runs 14 residues. Original methodology: By means of reference gene primer amplification, nucleated cell counts were estimated. TCRdb's table, derived via immunoSEQ multiplex PCR, lists solely in-frame clones and lacks some. V and J calls and clone size come straight from that table; D and trimming were deduced from the DNA. The table has some 80,000 clones, approximately 90% seen once; the top ten hold about 21%. Sequencing was done on a sample of peripheral blood. This receptor was obtained from a human donor in a cohort sampled during active COVID-19. The chain links TRBV3-1 (or the pseudogene TRBV3-2) to TRBJ2-5; TRBD1 aligns across 7 bases. In DNA form, the CDR3 reads TGTGCCAGCAGCCACCAGGGGGACATGAAGACCCAGTACTTC. It codes for CASSHQGDMKTQYF.